The 27 T cell receptor beta chains reported below all come from one sample, sequenced in a study of blood T cell repertoires in COVID-19. The table came from immunoSEQ multiplex PCR; TCRdb's copy has only in-frame clones and leaves some out. The top ten hold roughly 19% of the sample, which has 150,000 to 200,000 clones, approximately 79% seen once. Source material: PBMCs or T cells enriched from blood (not recorded which). These receptors came from a woman aged 70-85 years in a cohort exposed to, infected with or recovered from COVID-19 (not recorded which).

This clone was observed a handful of times. V gene TRBV7-3 combines with J gene TRBJ2-3; 9 positions agree with TRBD2. Losses at the gene ends were 2 bases for V and 5 bases for J; bases not matched to a gene: 8. The germline CDR1 and CDR2 sequences are SGHTA and FQGTGA. The CDR3 runs 16 residues. The CDR3 spells CASSLRYSGSIDTQYF. The CDR3 DNA is TGTGCCAGCAGCTTACGGTATAGCGGGAGTATAGATACGCAGTATTTT.

The V call is TRBV5-1, the J call TRBJ2-5; D is unresolved. The CDR3 length is 13 residues. The germline V gene has CDR1 SGHRS and CDR2 YFSETQ. Trimming removed 2 bases from V and 1 base from J, with 6 bases in between. CDR3: CASSFGLQETQYF. For the CDR3, the DNA is TGCGCCAGCAGCTTTGGGCTCCAAGAGACCCAGTACTTC.

This chain connects TRBV18 to TRBJ2-1; 9 bases are shared with TRBD2. This CDR3 region has 14 residues. The V gene's germline CDR1 is KGHSH and CDR2 LQKENI. V gave up 2 bases and J gave up 12 bases; unmatched junction bases: 8. The CDR3: CASSPAGGNVPQFF. In DNA, the CDR3 is TGTGCCAGCTCACCAGCGGGAGGGAACGTTCCGCAGTTCTTC. The whole variable domain, remainder taken from reference TRBV18 and TRBJ2-1, is NAGVMQNPRHLVRRRGQEARLRCSPMKGHSHVYWYRQLPEEGLKFMVYLQKENIIDESGMPKERFSAEFPKEGPSILRIQQVVRGDSAAYFCASSPAGGNVPQFFGPGTRLTVL.

The chain employs TRBV11-3 and TRBJ1-1; 9 nucleotides match TRBD1. Germline V lookup: CDR1 SGHNT, CDR2 YENEEA. V lost 0 bases to trimming and J lost 10 bases; unmatched junction nucleotides: 9. There are 15 residues in the CDR3. The CDR3 DNA sequence: TGTGCCAGCAGCTTAGATCCTTACAGGGGGCTCGGAGCTTTCTTT. Translating gives CASSLDPYRGLGAFF.

The chain employs TRBV11-2 and TRBJ1-1; tentative D call: TRBD1 (5 bases). Trimming removed 5 bases at V and 8 bases at J, with 15 bases between. The CDR3 contains 13 residues. Germline lookup yields CDR1 SGHAT and CDR2 FQNNGV. CDR3 protein: CASSPDRGSEAFF. CDR3 DNA: TGTGCCAGCAGCCCCGACCGGGGGTCCGAAGCTTTCTTT.

The V gene is TRBV11-3, the J gene TRBJ1-1; 9 nucleotides match TRBD1. The CDR3 totals 12 residues. Germline trimming cut 5 bases from V and 12 bases from J; bases unmatched to any gene: 7. Germline CDR1 SGHNT, CDR2 YENEEA. Here the CDR3 DNA reads TGTGCCAGCAGCCGGCGGACAGGGGCGACTTTCTTT. This sequence encodes CASSRRTGATFF.

V gene TRBV9 combines with J gene TRBJ2-2, with TRBD2 identical over 7 bases. CDR3 size: 18 residues. In germline, CDR1 is SGDLS, CDR2 YYNGEE. V was clipped by 3 bases and J by 1 base; unmatched bases: 12. CDR3: CASSARERGALNTGELFF. The CDR3 bases are TGTGCCAGCAGCGCGCGGGAGCGGGGAGCCTTGAACACCGGGGAGCTGTTTTTT.

This rearrangement joins TRBV5-4 to TRBJ2-1; TRBD2 might be the D (6 bases). V was shortened by 2 bases and J by 6 bases, with 15 bases between the two germline ends. This CDR3 has 15 amino acids. Per the germline V gene, CDR1 is SGHNT and CDR2 is YYREEE (reference sequence). The CDR3 reads CASSFAAGTSNEQFF. The CDR3 nucleotides are TGTGCCAGCAGCTTCGCGGCGGGAACTTCCAATGAGCAGTTCTTC.

This chain connects TRBV28 to TRBJ1-5; TRBD1 is a possible D gene (6 bases). The CDR3 runs 14 residues. Germline loops: CDR1 MDHEN, CDR2 SYDVKM. V gave up 5 bases and J gave up 3 bases, with 11 bases separating them. The CDR3 here is CASSIGQNNQPQHF. CDR3 DNA: TGTGCCAGCAGTATTGGACAGAACAATCAGCCCCAGCATTTT.

The rearrangement uses TRBV7-9 and TRBJ2-7, with TRBD2 identical over 10 bases. Germline V gene lookup returns CDR1 SEHNR and CDR2 FQNEAQ (reference sequence). The length of the CDR3 is 14 residues. V shed 7 bases, J shed 5 bases, and the junction held 8 bases outside the gene matches. As DNA, the CDR3 is TGTGCCAGCACCTATAGCGGGGGGCCCGACGAGCAGTACTTC. It translates to CASTYSGGPDEQYF.

This clone appeared once. The chain has TRBV9 and TRBJ2-3; no reliable D call. The CDR3 runs 13 residues. V was trimmed by 3 bases and J by 1 base, leaving 6 bases between them. Germline values: CDR1 SGDLS, CDR2 YYNGEE. The CDR3 region is CASSGRGTDTQYF. CDR3 bases: TGTGCCAGCAGCGGGAGAGGCACAGATACGCAGTATTTT.

This clone was seen only a few times. The chain uses TRBV29-1 and TRBJ1-4, with D hard to call. Germline loops: CDR1 SQVTM, CDR2 ANQGSEA. Trimming left V 4 bases short and J 5 bases short, with 11 bases between. This CDR3 is 13 amino acids long. The CDR3 DNA is TGCAGCGTTGGATCACAGTTAAATGAAAAACTGTTTTTT. Residues: CSVGSQLNEKLFF.

This rearrangement joins TRBV21-1 to TRBJ1-6; the D call in the table, TRBD1, was not verified against the DNA. TRBV21-1 counts as a pseudogene. The CDR3 consists of 15 residues. CDR3 protein: CASSIPGQGNPPLHF. Written as DNA, the CDR3 is TGTGCCAGCAGCATACCGGGACAGGGGAATCCACCCCTCCACTTT.

The rearrangement uses TRBV6-6 and TRBJ2-1; D uncertain. CDR1 MNHNY and CDR2 SVGAGI come from the germline V gene (reference sequence). Trimming pared 2 bases from V and 7 bases from J, leaving 3 bases between. The CDR3 length is 11 residues. The CDR3 reads CASSYPNEQFF. In nucleotides, the CDR3 is TGTGCCAGCAGTTACCCTAATGAGCAGTTCTTC.

The chain employs TRBV7-2 and TRBJ1-6, with 11 bases lining up with TRBD1. The CDR3 has 16 residues. Germline loops: CDR1 SGHTA, CDR2 FQGNSA. Trimming removed 4 bases from V and 8 bases from J; junction bases left unmatched: 7. Here the CDR3 reads CASSWTGTGGYSPLHF. DNA of the CDR3: TGTGCCAGCAGCTGGACCGGGACAGGGGGTTATTCACCCCTCCACTTT.

V gene TRBV7-3 combines with J gene TRBJ2-1; TRBD2 agrees at 13 bases. CDR3 length equals 15 residues. Germline V gives CDR1 SGHTA, CDR2 FQGTGA. The junction had 8 bases not matched to a gene; V was cut back by 5 bases and J by 10 bases. Here the CDR3 DNA reads TGTGCCAGCAGCCCTCGGACTAGCGGGAGTTGGGAGCAGTTCTTC. It codes for CASSPRTSGSWEQFF.

The chain is built from TRBV28 and TRBJ2-3, with a possible D match to TRBD2 (5 bases). CDR3 length: 14 residues. Trimming removed 5 bases from V and 2 bases from J, with 11 bases in between. The germline CDR1 and CDR2 sequences are MDHEN and SYDVKM. The CDR3 nucleotides read TGTGCCAGCAGTCCCCTGCGGGCCACAGATACGCAGTATTTT. Residues: CASSPLRATDTQYF.

The chain combines TRBV24-1 with TRBJ2-2, with a weak D call TRBD1 (6 bases). Germline CDR1 KGHDR, CDR2 SFDVKD. This CDR3 is built from 13 residues. V gave up 12 bases and J gave up 0 bases, with 10 bases separating them. CDR3: CAAGTPNTGELFF. The CDR3 DNA reads as TGTGCCGCCGGGACACCGAACACCGGGGAGCTGTTTTTT.

V is TRBV18 and J is TRBJ2-1; TRBD2 matches at 12 bases. Unmatched junction bases numbered 5, after V lost 4 bases and J lost 4 bases. CDR3 size: 16 residues. Per germline, CDR1 KGHSH and CDR2 LQKENI. This chain's CDR3 is CASSLPGTSGYNEQFF. In nucleotides, the CDR3 is TGTGCCAGCTCACTTCCCGGGACTAGCGGGTACAATGAGCAGTTCTTC. The full variable domain, in which reference TRBV18 and TRBJ2-1 provide the parts outside the CDR3, is NAGVMQNPRHLVRRRGQEARLRCSPMKGHSHVYWYRQLPEEGLKFMVYLQKENIIDESGMPKERFSAEFPKEGPSILRIQQVVRGDSAAYFCASSLPGTSGYNEQFFGPGTRLTVL.

The chain links TRBV1 to TRBJ2-2; the DNA was not compared with TRBD2, the D call given in the table. TRBV1 is a recognized pseudogene. CDR3 length equals 17 residues. This CDR3 reads CTSSQVSTSLNTGELFF. The CDR3 nucleotides read TGCACCAGCAGCCAAGTAAGCACTAGCCTGAACACCGGGGAGCTGTTTTTT.

V and J are TRBV2 and TRBJ1-2; 7 bases agree with TRBD1. Germline V gene data show CDR1 as SNHLY and CDR2 as FYNNEI. The junction had 5 bases not matched to a gene; V was cut back by 0 bases and J by 1 base. This CDR3 region has 16 residues. The CDR3 region is CASSEAGGQLNYGYTF. In nucleotides, the CDR3 is TGTGCCAGCAGTGAAGCCGGGGGACAGCTTAACTATGGCTACACCTTC. Full variable domain (rest looked up from reference TRBV2 and TRBJ1-2): EPEVTQTPSHQVTQMGQEVILRCVPISNHLYFYWYRQILGQKVEFLVSFYNNEISEKSEIFDDQFSVERPDGSNFTLKIRSTKLEDSAMYFCASSEAGGQLNYGYTFGSGTRLTVV.

The genes are TRBV5-1 and TRBJ1-2; the D gene is possibly TRBD1 (6 bases). The CDR3 has 15 residues. Trimming took off 4 bases at V and 4 bases at J, with 17 bases between the two ends. CDR1 and CDR2 (germline): SGHRS, YFSETQ. CDR3 sequence reads: CASSPTGSGLYGYTF. The CDR3 nucleotides are TGCGCCAGCAGCCCGACAGGCTCGGGCCTCTATGGCTACACCTTC.

This chain links TRBV5-1 with TRBJ2-7, with 9 positions matching TRBD2. This CDR3 is built from 15 residues. J gave up 6 bases and V 4 bases, and 11 bases lay outside the gene matches. The germline V gene has CDR1 SGHRS and CDR2 YFSETQ. The CDR3 DNA is TGCGCCAGCAGCAATCAAGCCGGGACTAGCTCCGAGCAGTACTTC. Its protein product is CASSNQAGTSSEQYF.

V and J are TRBV5-1 and TRBJ1-3; no definite D call. The V end lost 4 bases, the J end lost 0 bases, and 11 bases lay between the germline ends. The length of the CDR3 is 15 residues. Germline V CDR1 and CDR2: SGHRS, YFSETQ. DNA for the CDR3: TGCGCCAGCAGCGTGACAAGTAACTCTGGAAACACCATATATTTT. Its protein product is CASSVTSNSGNTIYF. The full variable domain, with the rest looked up from reference TRBV5-1 and TRBJ1-3, is KAGVTQTPRYLIKTRGQQVTLSCSPISGHRSVSWYQQTPGQGLQFLFEYFSETQRNKGNFPGRFSGRQFSNSRSEMNVSTLELGDSALYLCASSVTSNSGNTIYFGEGSWLTVV.

This clone was found once. This chain uses TRBV24-1 with TRBJ1-5, with D unresolved. This CDR3 has 10 amino acids. The germline CDR1 and CDR2 sequences are KGHDR and SFDVKD. V was cut by 12 bases and J by 2 bases, with 4 bases left in between. The CDR3 sequence: CAVGNQPQHF. DNA for the CDR3: TGTGCCGTCGGCAATCAGCCCCAGCATTTT.

In its sample, this clone was seen once. The chain is built from TRBV20-1 and TRBJ2-5, with a weak D call TRBD2 (6 bases). CDR1 is DFQATT, CDR2 SNEGSKA, per germline (reference sequence). The CDR3 totals 11 residues. Here the CDR3 DNA reads TGCAGCCTTAGCGGACAAGAGACCCAGTACTTC. Protein sequence: CSLSGQETQYF.

The chain recombines TRBV27 with TRBJ2-1; 10 bases are shared with TRBD1. The ends lost 3 bases at V and 7 bases at J; junction bases unmatched: 6. This CDR3 has 15 amino acids. CDR1 and CDR2 from the germline V gene are MNHEY and SMNVEV (reference sequence). CDR3 residues: CASSFRDRGGNEQFF. DNA of the CDR3: TGTGCCAGCAGTTTCCGGGACAGGGGTGGGAATGAGCAGTTCTTC.